This entry describes one TCR beta chain. The entry originates in a study of control samples from healthy donors and cancer patients. Data came from immunoSEQ multiplex PCR; TCRdb stores just in-frame clones and leaves some out. The table lists more than 65,000 clones, more than 80% of them singletons, with roughly 16% in the top ten. The CDR3 length is 14 residues. Germline CDR1 ENHRY, CDR2 SYGVKD. V dropped 3 bases and J dropped 7 bases, with 16 bases sitting between them. V is TRBV10-3 and J is TRBJ2-7, with D perhaps matching TRBD2 (7 bases). The receptor's source is a middle-aged man in good health. The sequencing sample was made of blood. DNA for the CDR3: TGTGCCATCAGTGAAGGGGGAGGGAGTCAGGAGCAGTACTTC. Its translation is CAISEGGGSQEQYF.